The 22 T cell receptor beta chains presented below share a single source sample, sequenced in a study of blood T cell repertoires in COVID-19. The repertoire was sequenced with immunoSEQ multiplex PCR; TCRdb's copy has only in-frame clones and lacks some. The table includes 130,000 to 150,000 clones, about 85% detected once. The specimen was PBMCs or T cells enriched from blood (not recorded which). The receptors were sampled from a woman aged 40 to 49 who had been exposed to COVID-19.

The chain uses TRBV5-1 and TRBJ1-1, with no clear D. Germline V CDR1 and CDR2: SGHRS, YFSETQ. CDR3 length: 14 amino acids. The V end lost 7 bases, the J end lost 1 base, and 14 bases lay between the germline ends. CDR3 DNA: TGCGCCAGCTCGACACTAGGCGAGAACACTGAAGCTTTCTTT. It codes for CASSTLGENTEAFF. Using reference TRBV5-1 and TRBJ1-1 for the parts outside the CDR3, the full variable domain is KAGVTQTPRYLIKTRGQQVTLSCSPISGHRSVSWYQQTPGQGLQFLFEYFSETQRNKGNFPGRFSGRQFSNSRSEMNVSTLELGDSALYLCASSTLGENTEAFFGQGTRLTVV.

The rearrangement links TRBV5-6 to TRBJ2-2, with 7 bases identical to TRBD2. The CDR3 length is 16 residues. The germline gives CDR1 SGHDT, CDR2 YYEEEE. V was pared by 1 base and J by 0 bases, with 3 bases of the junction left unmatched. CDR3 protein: CASSLRAGANTGELFF. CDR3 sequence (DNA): TGTGCCAGCAGCTTGAGGGCGGGGGCGAACACCGGGGAGCTGTTTTTT. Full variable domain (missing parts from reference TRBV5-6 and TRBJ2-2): DAGVTQSPTHLIKTRGQQVTLRCSPKSGHDTVSWYQQALGQGPQFIFQYYEEEERQRGNFPDRFSGHQFPNYSSELNVNALLLGDSALYLCASSLRAGANTGELFFGEGSRLTVL.

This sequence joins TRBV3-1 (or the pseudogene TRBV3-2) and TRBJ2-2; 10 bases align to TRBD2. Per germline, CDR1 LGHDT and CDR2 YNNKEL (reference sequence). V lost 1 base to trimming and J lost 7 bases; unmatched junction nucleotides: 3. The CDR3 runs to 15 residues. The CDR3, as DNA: TGTGCCAGCAGCCAAGGGCTAGCGGGAGTCGGGGAGCTGTTTTTT. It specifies CASSQGLAGVGELFF.

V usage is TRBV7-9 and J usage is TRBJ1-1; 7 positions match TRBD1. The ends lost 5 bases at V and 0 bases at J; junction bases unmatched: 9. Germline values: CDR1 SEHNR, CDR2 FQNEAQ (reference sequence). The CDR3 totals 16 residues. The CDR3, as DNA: TGTGCCAGCAGCCCATCGGGACAGATTATGAACACTGAAGCTTTCTTT. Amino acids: CASSPSGQIMNTEAFF.

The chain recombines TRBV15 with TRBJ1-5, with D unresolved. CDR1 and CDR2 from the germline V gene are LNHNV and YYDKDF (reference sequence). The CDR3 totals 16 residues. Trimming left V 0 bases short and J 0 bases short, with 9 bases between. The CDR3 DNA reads TGTGCCACCAGCAGAGATCCTCAGAATAGCAATCAGCCCCAGCATTTT. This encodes CATSRDPQNSNQPQHF.

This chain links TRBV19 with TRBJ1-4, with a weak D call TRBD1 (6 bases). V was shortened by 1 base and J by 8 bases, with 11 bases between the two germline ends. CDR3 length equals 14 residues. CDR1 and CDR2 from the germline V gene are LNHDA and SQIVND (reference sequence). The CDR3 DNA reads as TGTGCCAGTAGTATAGGCAGGGGAGGGGAAAAACTGTTTTTT. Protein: CASSIGRGGEKLFF.

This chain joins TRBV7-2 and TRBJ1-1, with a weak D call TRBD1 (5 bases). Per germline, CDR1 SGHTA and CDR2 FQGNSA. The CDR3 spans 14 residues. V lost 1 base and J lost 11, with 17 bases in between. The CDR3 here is CASSLVGGVDWAFF. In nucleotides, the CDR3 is TGTGCCAGCAGCTTAGTCGGAGGGGTAGATTGGGCTTTCTTT.

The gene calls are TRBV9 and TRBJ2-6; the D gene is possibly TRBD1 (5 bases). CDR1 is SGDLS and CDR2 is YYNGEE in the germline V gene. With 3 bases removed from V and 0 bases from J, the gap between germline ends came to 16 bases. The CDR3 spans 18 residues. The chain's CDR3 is CASSARQPLSSGANVLTF. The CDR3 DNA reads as TGTGCCAGCAGCGCCCGACAGCCCCTGAGCTCTGGGGCCAACGTCCTGACTTTC.

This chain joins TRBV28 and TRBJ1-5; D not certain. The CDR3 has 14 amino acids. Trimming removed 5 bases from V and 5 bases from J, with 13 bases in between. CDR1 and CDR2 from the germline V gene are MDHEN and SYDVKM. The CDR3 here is CASSDNPADQPQHF. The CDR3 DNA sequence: TGTGCCAGCAGTGACAATCCAGCGGATCAGCCCCAGCATTTT.

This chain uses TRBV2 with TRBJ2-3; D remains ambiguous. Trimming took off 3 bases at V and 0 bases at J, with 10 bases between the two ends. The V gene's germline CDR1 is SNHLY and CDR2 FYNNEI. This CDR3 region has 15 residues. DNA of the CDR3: TGTGCCAGCAGTGATTTGAGAGATAGCACAGATACGCAGTATTTT. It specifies CASSDLRDSTDTQYF.

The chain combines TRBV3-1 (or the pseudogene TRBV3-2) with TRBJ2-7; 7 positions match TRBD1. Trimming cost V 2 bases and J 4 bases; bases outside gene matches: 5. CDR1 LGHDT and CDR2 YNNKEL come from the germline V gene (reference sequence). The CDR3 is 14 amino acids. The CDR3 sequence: CASSQTRQGYEQYF. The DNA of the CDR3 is TGTGCCAGCAGCCAAACACGACAGGGATACGAGCAGTACTTC.

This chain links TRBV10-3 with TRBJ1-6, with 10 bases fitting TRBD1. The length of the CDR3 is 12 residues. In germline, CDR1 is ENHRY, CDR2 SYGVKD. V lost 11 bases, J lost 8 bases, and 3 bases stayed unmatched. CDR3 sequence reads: CASGTGDSPLHF. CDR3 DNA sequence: TGTGCCTCAGGGACAGGGGATTCACCCCTCCACTTT.

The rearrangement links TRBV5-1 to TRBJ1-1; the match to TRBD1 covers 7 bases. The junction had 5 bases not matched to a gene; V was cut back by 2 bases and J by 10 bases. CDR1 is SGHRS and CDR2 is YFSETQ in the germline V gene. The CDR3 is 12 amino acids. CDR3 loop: CASSFEGAVAFF. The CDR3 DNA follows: TGCGCCAGCAGCTTCGAGGGGGCTGTAGCTTTCTTT.

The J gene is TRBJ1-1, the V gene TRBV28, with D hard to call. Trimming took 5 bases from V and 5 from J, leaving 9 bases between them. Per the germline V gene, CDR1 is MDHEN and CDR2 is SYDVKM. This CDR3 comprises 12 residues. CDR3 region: CASSPGRTEAFF. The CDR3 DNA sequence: TGTGCCAGCAGTCCGGGGAGGACTGAAGCTTTCTTT.

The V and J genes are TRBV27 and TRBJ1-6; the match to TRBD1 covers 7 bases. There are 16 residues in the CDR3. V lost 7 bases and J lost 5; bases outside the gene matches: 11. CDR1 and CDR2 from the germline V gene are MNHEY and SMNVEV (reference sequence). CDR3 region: CASTSGGSLHNSPLHF. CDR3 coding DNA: TGTGCCAGCACCTCAGGGGGGTCTCTTCATAATTCACCCCTCCACTTT.

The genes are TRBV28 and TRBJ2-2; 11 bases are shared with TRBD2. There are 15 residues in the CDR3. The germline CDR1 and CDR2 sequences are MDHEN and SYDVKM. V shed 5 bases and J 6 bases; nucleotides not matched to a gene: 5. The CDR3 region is CASSPLAGGPGELFF. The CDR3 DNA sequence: TGTGCCAGCAGTCCCCTAGCGGGAGGCCCCGGGGAGCTGTTTTTT.

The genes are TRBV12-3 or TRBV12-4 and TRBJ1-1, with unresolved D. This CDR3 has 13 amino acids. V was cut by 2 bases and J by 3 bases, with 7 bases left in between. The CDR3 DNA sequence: TGTGCCAGCAGTTTAAAACGAGACACTGAAGCTTTCTTT. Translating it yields CASSLKRDTEAFF.

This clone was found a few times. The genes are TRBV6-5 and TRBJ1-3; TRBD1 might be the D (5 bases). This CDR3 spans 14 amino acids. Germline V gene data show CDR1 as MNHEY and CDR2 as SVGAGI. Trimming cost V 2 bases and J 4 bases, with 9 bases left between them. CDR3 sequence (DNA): TGTGCCAGCAGTTACCGGGGGACGGGAAACACCATATATTTT. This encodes CASSYRGTGNTIYF.

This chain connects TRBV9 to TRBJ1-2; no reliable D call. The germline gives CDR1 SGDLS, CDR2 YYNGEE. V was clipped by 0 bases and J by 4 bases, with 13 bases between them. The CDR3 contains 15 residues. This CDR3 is CASSVGPSDFYGYTF. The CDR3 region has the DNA TGTGCCAGCAGCGTAGGCCCGAGCGACTTCTATGGCTACACCTTC.

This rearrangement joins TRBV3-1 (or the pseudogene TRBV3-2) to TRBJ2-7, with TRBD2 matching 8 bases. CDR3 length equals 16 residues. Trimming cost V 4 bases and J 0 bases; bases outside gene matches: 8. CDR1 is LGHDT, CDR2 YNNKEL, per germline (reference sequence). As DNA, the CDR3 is TGTGCCAGCAGCCGGGCGGGGGGACTGAGCTCCTACGAGCAGTACTTC. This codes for CASSRAGGLSSYEQYF.

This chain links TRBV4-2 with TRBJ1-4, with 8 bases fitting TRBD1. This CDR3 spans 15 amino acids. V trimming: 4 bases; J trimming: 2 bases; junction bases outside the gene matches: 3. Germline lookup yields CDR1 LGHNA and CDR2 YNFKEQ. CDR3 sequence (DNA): TGTGCCAGCAGCCTCAGGGGGCCGACTAATGAAAAACTGTTTTTT. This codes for CASSLRGPTNEKLFF.

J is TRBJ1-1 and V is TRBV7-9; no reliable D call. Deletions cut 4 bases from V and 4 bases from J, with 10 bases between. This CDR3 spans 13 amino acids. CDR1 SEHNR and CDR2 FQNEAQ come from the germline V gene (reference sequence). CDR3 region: CASSSRDGTEAFF. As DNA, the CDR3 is TGTGCCAGCAGCTCGAGAGATGGCACTGAAGCTTTCTTT.